This is a list of T cell receptor beta chains from one sample in a study of cytomegalovirus exposure and HLA in healthy donors. Only in-frame clones appear in the TCRdb table, and some are missing; sequencing was by immunoSEQ multiplex PCR. The sample lists about 190,000 clones; over 65% were seen once. Sequenced material: PBMCs. The receptor set was obtained from a man in his forties in good health and CMV-seropositive. Both conserved end residues are part of each CDR3. D genes are given only for firm matches. Not every row has a clone size; where given, it reads once, few, many or a size class.

TRBD1 TRBJ2-7 TRBV7-8 NA TGTGCCAGCAGCTTACAGCGGACAGGGGCCTACGAGCAGTACTTC CASSLQRTGAYEQYF
NA TRBJ2-3 TRBV5-1 NA TGCGCCAGCAGCCCCTCGGGTCCGAGCACAGATACGCAGTATTTT CASSPSGPSTDTQYF
TRBD1 TRBJ2-7 TRBV6-6 few TGTGCCAGCAGTTACTCCCGGGACAGGGGCTCCTACGAGCAGTACTTC CASSYSRDRGSYEQYF
NA TRBJ1-4 TRBV7-9 NA TGTGCCAGCAGCTTAGTGGGCACAACTAATGAAAAACTGTTTTTT CASSLVGTTNEKLFF
NA TRBJ1-2 TRBV6-6 NA TGTGCCAGCAGTCTACAGGGTCGTGAGGGCTACACCTTC CASSLQGREGYTF
NA TRBJ2-7 TRBV4-2 NA TGTGCCAGCAGCCAAGTTCTAGATCGCGAGCAGTACTTC CASSQVLDREQYF
TRBD1 TRBJ1-6 TRBV4-2 few TGTGCCAGCAGCCAAGACCCCGGACAGGGAACTTCACCCCTCCACTTT CASSQDPGQGTSPLHF
TRBD2 TRBJ2-3 TRBV10-3 NA TGTGCCATCGGGGGGACTAGGAGCACAGATACGCAGTATTTT CAIGGTRSTDTQYF
NA TRBJ1-1 TRBV9 once TGTGCCAGCAGCGTAGGAGGGACTTTGAACACTGAAGCTTTCTTT CASSVGGTLNTEAFF
NA TRBJ2-5 TRBV18 NA TGTGCCAGCTCACCCGGGACATTCCAAGAGACCCAGTACTTC CASSPGTFQETQYF
NA TRBJ2-1 TRBV21-1 NA TGTGCCAGCAGCGAGACTAGCCCGAGGGGCTACAATGAGCAGTTCTTC CASSETSPRGYNEQFF
TRBD2 TRBJ2-1 TRBV4-1 NA TGCGCCAGCAGCCAGGCTGACTTACTAGCGGGGGGGGAGCAGTTCTTC CASSQADLLAGGEQFF
NA TRBJ2-7 TRBV6-6 NA TGTGCCAGCAGTCGACTGGAAGAGCAGTACTTC CASSRLEEQYF
TRBD2 TRBJ2-6 TRBV7-6 NA TGTGCCAGCAGCACGAAGCGGGAGGACCTAGATCGGGCCAACGTCCTGACTTTC CASSTKREDLDRANVLTF
TRBD1 TRBJ2-5 TRBV7-9 NA TGTGCCAGCAGCTGGGACAGGGTCGGAGAGACCCAGTACTTC CASSWDRVGETQYF
TRBD2 TRBJ2-7 TRBV4-1 NA TGCGCCAGCAGCCACGCCCTAGCGGGAGCCTACGAGCAGTACTTC CASSHALAGAYEQYF